A single sample gave rise to the 18 T cell receptor beta chains below, sequenced in a study of T cells after yellow fever vaccination. MiXCR was run by TCRdb on the 5' RACE reads, yielding one entry per CDR3 protein. The table records about 430,000 distinct CDR3 sequences, around a sixth of them present only once. The source material was PBMCs, sampled before the yellow fever booster vaccination. These receptors were collected from a man aged 18 to 30 who received the YFV17D yellow fever vaccine.

The table lists this clonotype with a few counts. The rearrangement joins TRBV5-1 to TRBJ2-1; TRBD1 matches 9 bases. The CDR3 extends over 15 amino acids. The V gene's germline CDR1 is SGHRS and CDR2 YFSETQ. V trimming: 7 bases; J trimming: 5 bases; junction bases outside the gene matches: 10. Written as DNA, the CDR3 is TGCGCCAGCCGAAGAACGGGACAGGGAAACAATGAGCAGTTCTTC. Its translation is CASRRTGQGNNEQFF.

This rearrangement joins TRBV20-1 to TRBJ2-3; D is unresolved. Germline V gives CDR1 DFQATT, CDR2 SNEGSKA (reference sequence). The CDR3 totals 14 residues. V lost 3 bases and J 0 bases, leaving 10 bases between the germline ends. The CDR3 is CSARMGTSTDTQYF. Written as DNA, the CDR3 is TGCAGTGCTAGGATGGGTACCAGCACAGATACGCAGTATTTT.

This clonotype occurred a few times. V is TRBV29-1 and J is TRBJ2-3; TRBD2 matches 9 bases. Germline CDR1 is SQVTM and CDR2 is ANQGSEA. V was pared by 8 bases and J by 6 bases, with 9 bases of the junction left unmatched. This CDR3 region has 13 residues. In nucleotides, the CDR3 is TGCAGCTCGGCGGGGGGGTCGACGGATACGCAGTATTTT. It yields the protein CSSAGGSTDTQYF.

This clonotype was seen a few times. The chain is built from TRBV18 and TRBJ1-1; no clear D. This CDR3 comprises 13 residues. V was trimmed by 1 base and J by 3 bases, leaving 6 bases between them. Per the germline V gene, CDR1 is KGHSH and CDR2 is LQKENI. The CDR3: CASSPQVYTEAFF. The CDR3 bases are TGTGCCAGCTCACCACAGGTTTACACTGAAGCTTTCTTT. The whole variable domain, remainder taken from reference TRBV18 and TRBJ1-1, is NAGVMQNPRHLVRRRGQEARLRCSPMKGHSHVYWYRQLPEEGLKFMVYLQKENIIDESGMPKERFSAEFPKEGPSILRIQQVVRGDSAAYFCASSPQVYTEAFFGQGTRLTVV.

This clonotype has a handful of counts. The rearrangement joins TRBV5-4 to TRBJ2-7; 7 bases agree with TRBD2. After removal of 3 bases from V and 2 bases from J, the junction contained 8 bases not matched to a gene. Per germline, CDR1 SGHNT and CDR2 YYREEE (reference sequence). CDR3 length: 15 amino acids. CDR3 sequence (DNA): TGTGCCAGCAGCTGGGGGGGTTCGGGGCCCTACGAGCAGTACTTC. Its protein is CASSWGGSGPYEQYF. The whole variable domain, filled in from reference TRBV5-4 and TRBJ2-7, reads ETGVTQSPTHLIKTRGQQVTLRCSSQSGHNTVSWYQQALGQGPQFIFQYYREEENGRGNFPPRFSGLQFPNYSSELNVNALELDDSALYLCASSWGGSGPYEQYFGPGTRLTVT.

In its sample, this clonotype was seen a few times. The rearrangement uses TRBV7-2 and TRBJ2-6; 7 nucleotides align to TRBD1. Losses at the gene ends were 5 bases for V and 1 base for J; bases not matched to a gene: 5. Germline V lookup: CDR1 SGHTA, CDR2 FQGNSA. There are 16 residues in the CDR3. The CDR3, as DNA: TGTGCCAGCAGCCCCTACAGGGGATCTGGGGCCAACGTCCTGACTTTC. Its translation is CASSPYRGSGANVLTF.

The rearrangement uses TRBV27 and TRBJ1-6, with TRBD1 identical over 9 bases. With 1 base clipped from V and 9 bases from J, the junction kept 10 bases outside the gene matches. Germline lookup yields CDR1 MNHEY and CDR2 SMNVEV (reference sequence). The CDR3 totals 17 residues. DNA for the CDR3: TGTGCCAGCAGTTTATGGATGGACAGGGGTAACGGTTCACCCCTCCACTTT. Translated, it gives CASSLWMDRGNGSPLHF.

V and J are TRBV20-1 and TRBJ1-2; tentatively, D is TRBD1 (5 bases). V dropped 3 bases and J dropped 7 bases, with 18 bases sitting between them. Looked up from germline, CDR1 is DFQATT and CDR2 is SNEGSKA (reference sequence). The CDR3 is 14 amino acids. The CDR3 nucleotides read TGCAGTGCTAGTGAAATATGGGGCGGAGGTGGCTACACCTTC. Amino acid sequence: CSASEIWGGGGYTF.

The chain's CDR3 is CASSPRGLDEQYF. CDR3 in DNA: TGTGCCAGCAGCCCCCGGGGGCTGGACGAGCAGTACTTC. The chain recombines TRBV4-2 with TRBJ2-7; TRBD1 or TRBD2 may be the D gene (6 bases each). Trimming took off 4 bases at V and 5 bases at J, with 12 bases between the two ends. This CDR3 is 13 amino acids long. Germline V gene data show CDR1 as LGHNA and CDR2 as YNFKEQ.

V usage is TRBV30 and J usage is TRBJ2-5; D is possibly TRBD1 (5 bases). CDR3 length: 12 amino acids. The germline CDR1 and CDR2 sequences are GTSNPN and SVGIG (reference sequence). CDR3 coding DNA: TGTGCTGTAGGGGAACAGCAAGAGACCCAGTACTTC. It translates to CAVGEQQETQYF.

This clonotype turned up a few times. The J gene is TRBJ2-1, the V gene TRBV7-8, with D hard to call. V gave up 0 bases and J gave up 5 bases, with 8 bases separating them. This CDR3 is 14 amino acids long. CDR1 is SGHVS, CDR2 FQNEAQ, per germline. In nucleotides, the CDR3 is TGTGCCAGCAGCTTAGCTGGGGTTCACAATGAGCAGTTCTTC. Residues: CASSLAGVHNEQFF.

This clonotype occurred a few times. This chain links TRBV9 with TRBJ2-7, with D perhaps given as TRBD1 or TRBD2 (5 bases each). CDR3 length: 14 residues. From germline, CDR1 is SGDLS and CDR2 YYNGEE. V was shortened by 2 bases and J by 0 bases, with 9 bases between the two germline ends. CDR3: CASSVMGVSYEQYF. In nucleotides, the CDR3 is TGTGCCAGCAGCGTGATGGGGGTCTCCTACGAGCAGTACTTC.

The J gene is TRBJ2-5, the V gene TRBV12-3 or TRBV12-4; TRBD2 is a possible D gene (6 bases). This CDR3 spans 14 amino acids. V lost 4 bases to trimming and J lost 5 bases, with 14 bases between them. The CDR3 spells CASSSPRGLETQYF. CDR3 bases: TGTGCCAGCAGTTCCCCTCGGGGGTTGGAGACCCAGTACTTC.

V usage is TRBV7-2 and J usage is TRBJ2-3, with D possibly matching TRBD2 (5 bases). The germline V gene encodes CDR1 SGHTA and CDR2 FQGNSA. Trimming took off 4 bases at V and 0 bases at J, with 11 bases between the two ends. CDR3 length equals 15 residues. The DNA for the CDR3 is TGTGCCAGCAGCTCCCCCCCGGGGAGCACAGATACGCAGTATTTT. The encoded protein is CASSSPPGSTDTQYF.

This clonotype was detected a few times. This sequence joins TRBV5-1 and TRBJ2-3; weak D call: TRBD2 (7 bases). Per the germline V gene, CDR1 is SGHRS and CDR2 is YFSETQ. CDR3 length: 17 residues. V lost 0 bases and J 1 base, leaving 15 bases between the germline ends. The CDR3 loop reads CASSLAIPGGGTDTQYF. The CDR3 nucleotides read TGCGCCAGCAGCTTGGCAATTCCGGGGGGCGGCACAGATACGCAGTATTTT.

This clonotype was seen a few times. J is TRBJ2-3 and V is TRBV4-1, with 12 nucleotides matching TRBD2. After removal of 0 bases from V and 4 bases from J, the junction contained 8 bases not matched to a gene. Per the germline V gene, CDR1 is MGHRA and CDR2 is YSYEKL. The CDR3 runs to 18 residues. The CDR3 protein is CASSQDPSASGGADTQYF. As DNA, the CDR3 is TGCGCCAGCAGCCAAGACCCGTCGGCTAGCGGGGGGGCAGATACGCAGTATTTT.

The rearrangement uses TRBV9 and TRBJ2-3, with 10 bases that match TRBD2. Germline V gives CDR1 SGDLS, CDR2 YYNGEE. The CDR3 length is 16 residues. V dropped 4 bases and J dropped 5; count of bases not matched to a gene: 10. Written as DNA, the CDR3 is TGTGCCAGCAGCCCACGAAGCGGGGGGGCGGTAGATACGCAGTATTTT. Translating it yields CASSPRSGGAVDTQYF.

The sample holds a few counts of this clonotype. The chain is built from TRBV10-3 and TRBJ2-3, with D perhaps matching TRBD1 or TRBD2 (5 bases each). CDR1 and CDR2 (germline): ENHRY, SYGVKD. This CDR3 has 11 amino acids. V lost 11 bases to trimming and J lost 0 bases, with 6 bases between them. The DNA for the CDR3 is TGTGCCGGGGGTAGCACAGATACGCAGTATTTT. This gives the protein CAGGSTDTQYF.